A single sample is the source of the 17 T cell receptor beta chains below, sequenced in a study of blood T cell repertoires in COVID-19. Here immunoSEQ multiplex PCR was the method, and the copy in TCRdb shows in-frame clones only, minus some. The sample has around 260,000 clones, about 80% seen once. The sample taken for sequencing was PBMCs or T cells enriched from blood (not recorded which). These receptors were taken from a man aged 30 to 39 with acute COVID-19.

V usage is TRBV28 and J usage is TRBJ1-4; tentative D call: TRBD1 (6 bases). V dropped 7 bases and J dropped 11 bases, with 14 bases sitting between them. The germline V gene encodes CDR1 MDHEN and CDR2 SYDVKM. The length of the CDR3 is 12 residues. The chain's CDR3 is CASISAGDKLFF. The CDR3 nucleotides are TGTGCCAGCATATCCGCAGGGGACAAACTGTTTTTT.

This rearrangement joins TRBV5-4 to TRBJ1-4; D gene uncertain. This CDR3 is 15 amino acids long. The V gene's germline CDR1 is SGHNT and CDR2 YYREEE (reference sequence). Trimming stripped 2 bases from V and 1 base from J, with 9 bases between. The CDR3: CASSFEGITNEKLFF. The CDR3 nucleotides read TGTGCCAGCAGCTTTGAGGGAATAACTAATGAAAAACTGTTTTTT. The variable domain in full, completed from reference TRBV5-4 and TRBJ1-4, reads ETGVTQSPTHLIKTRGQQVTLRCSSQSGHNTVSWYQQALGQGPQFIFQYYREEENGRGNFPPRFSGLQFPNYSSELNVNALELDDSALYLCASSFEGITNEKLFFGSGTQLSVL.

The chain employs TRBV25-1 and TRBJ2-1, with D maybe TRBD2 (6 bases). V lost 4 bases to trimming and J lost 8 bases, with 12 bases between them. This CDR3 spans 13 amino acids. Germline V gene sequence: CDR1 MGHDK, CDR2 SYGVNS. The CDR3 spells CASSVFREDEQFF. CDR3 nucleotides: TGTGCCAGCAGTGTCTTCAGGGAGGATGAGCAGTTCTTC.

The chain recombines TRBV2 with TRBJ2-1; 9 bases map to TRBD2. Trimming cost V 6 bases and J 5 bases; bases outside gene matches: 11. CDR1 SNHLY and CDR2 FYNNEI come from the germline V gene. CDR3 length: 16 amino acids. CDR3 nucleotides: TGTGCCAGCAGCGTTACGGGTGGACTAGCGAACAATGAGCAGTTCTTC. Translation: CASSVTGGLANNEQFF.

V gene TRBV5-1 combines with J gene TRBJ1-4; D may be TRBD1 (6 bases). Germline V gene lookup returns CDR1 SGHRS and CDR2 YFSETQ. V lost 2 bases and J lost 4, with 9 bases in between. This CDR3 contains 14 residues. Here the CDR3 reads CASSFTGINEKLFF. CDR3 bases: TGCGCCAGCAGCTTTACAGGGATTAATGAAAAACTGTTTTTT.

This chain joins TRBV5-8 and TRBJ2-2; TRBD2 agrees at 9 bases. J gave up 3 bases and V 5 bases, and 5 bases lay outside the gene matches. The CDR3 has 15 residues. From germline, CDR1 is SGHTS and CDR2 YDEGEE. CDR3 DNA sequence: TGTGCCAGCAGTCGACTAGCGGAAGACACCGGGGAGCTGTTTTTT. Its translation: CASSRLAEDTGELFF.

The chain joins TRBV28 to TRBJ1-2; no clear D gene. CDR1 and CDR2 (germline): MDHEN, SYDVKM. CDR3 length equals 13 residues. V dropped 3 bases and J dropped 2 bases, with 7 bases sitting between them. Here the CDR3 DNA reads TGTGCCAGCAGTTTTCGGGGAAACTATGGCTACACCTTC. Its protein product is CASSFRGNYGYTF.

V is TRBV4-1 and J is TRBJ1-1; the D is unclear. There are 15 residues in the CDR3. V lost 5 bases, J lost 6 bases, and 19 bases lay in between. Germline values: CDR1 MGHRA, CDR2 YSYEKL. This CDR3 reads CASSALGRGGSEAFF. The CDR3 DNA follows: TGCGCCAGCAGCGCTCTAGGCCGGGGAGGATCTGAAGCTTTCTTT.

The chain combines TRBV7-2 with TRBJ2-1; D might be TRBD2 (6 bases). This CDR3 has 12 residues. The germline V gene encodes CDR1 SGHTA and CDR2 FQGNSA. V shed 5 bases and J shed 6 bases, with 8 bases lying between them. CDR3 nucleotide sequence: TGTGCCAGCAGCGTGACTAGCAATGAGCAGTTCTTC. Amino acid sequence: CASSVTSNEQFF.

The V and J genes are TRBV29-1 and TRBJ2-5; D unclear. Germline assignment: CDR1 SQVTM and CDR2 ANQGSEA. V lost 3 bases and J lost 3, with 11 bases in between. CDR3 length equals 13 residues. CDR3 region: CSVDSPVKETQYF. The CDR3 bases are TGCAGCGTTGATTCTCCGGTGAAAGAGACCCAGTACTTC.

The V gene is TRBV19, the J gene TRBJ2-1, with 10 bases fitting TRBD1. CDR1 and CDR2 (germline): LNHDA, SQIVND (reference sequence). The CDR3 has 13 amino acids. J was trimmed by 2 bases and V by 8 bases; bases with no gene match: 0. Here the CDR3 reads CASGTGAYNEQFF. Written as DNA, the CDR3 is TGTGCCAGTGGGACAGGGGCCTACAATGAGCAGTTCTTC.

This chain joins TRBV6-5 and TRBJ2-2, with D uncertain. The V end was cut by 7 bases, the J end by 9 bases, with 12 bases between. The CDR3 is 12 amino acids. The germline gives CDR1 MNHEY, CDR2 SVGAGI. The DNA for the CDR3 is TGTGCCAGCACGGAGACGTTGAGGGAGCTGTTTTTT. It translates to CASTETLRELFF.

This chain connects TRBV27 to TRBJ2-3; 13 nucleotides agree with TRBD2. J lost 2 bases, V lost 9 bases, and 5 bases had no gene match. The germline CDR1 and CDR2 sequences are MNHEY and SMNVEV (reference sequence). The CDR3 spans 15 residues. CDR3 loop: CASTSGGAYTDTQYF. DNA of the CDR3: TGTGCCAGTACTAGCGGGGGGGCTTACACAGATACGCAGTATTTT.

On this clone: The identical CDR3 is also encoded by other nucleotide sequences in the sample. The chain joins TRBV28 to TRBJ1-1; possibly TRBD1 for D (5 bases). V was shortened by 6 bases and J by 6 bases, with 8 bases between the two germline ends. The CDR3 consists of 11 residues. The germline V gene encodes CDR1 MDHEN and CDR2 SYDVKM. CDR3 residues: CASRGRPEAFF. In DNA form, the CDR3 reads TGTGCCAGCAGGGGGCGGCCTGAAGCTTTCTTT.

CDR3 bases: TGTGCCACCGCCCCGAGGGGGGGGCCGAACACTGAAGCTTTCTTT. This codes for CATAPRGGPNTEAFF. The chain uses TRBV24-1 and TRBJ1-1, with D possibly being TRBD1 (6 bases). The V end lost 9 bases, the J end lost 1 base, and 17 bases lay between the germline ends. Germline loops: CDR1 KGHDR, CDR2 SFDVKD. This CDR3 is 15 amino acids long.

V is TRBV29-1 and J is TRBJ1-1, with 7 bases matching TRBD1. The CDR3 totals 15 residues. Germline CDR1 and CDR2: SQVTM and ANQGSEA. Trimming took 7 bases from V and 4 from J; bases not matched to a gene: 15. Here the CDR3 DNA reads TGCAGCGGGCGAAACAAGGGGGCTTGGGGCACTGAAGCTTTCTTT. It codes for CSGRNKGAWGTEAFF.

The chain carries TRBV5-4 and TRBJ2-5; 8 positions match TRBD1. The V gene end was trimmed by 5 bases and the J gene end by 3 bases; junction bases not matched to a gene: 9. The CDR3 spans 15 residues. Per the germline V gene, CDR1 is SGHNT and CDR2 is YYREEE (reference sequence). The CDR3 DNA sequence: TGTGCCAGCAGGGATCGGACAGGGCAAGAAGAGACCCAGTACTTC. Protein sequence: CASRDRTGQEETQYF.